The source of this T cell receptor beta chain is a study of shared clonotypes between healthy human individuals (dated by TCRdb to about 2020). Context from the whole study: The cohort comprised two women and a few men aged 18 to 49 years. For each donor, CD4 naive and CD4 memory were each run on three plates, CD8 naive on two plates, and CD8 memory on one plate. To estimate repertoire size and how much clonotype sharing occurs between individuals, the study deeply sequenced the blood TCR repertoires of about five healthy adults. Libraries were prepared and TCR repertoires were sequenced by different laboratories using diverse techniques, in order to increase sequencing depth and limit assay-specific biases. Between about 0.94 and 8.9 billion PBMCs per donor were obtained by leukapheresis.

On this clone: The antigen it recognizes is unknown. No much larger clonotype is one base removed from it; base qualities were not supplied.

Using the deep immunoSEQ assay, TCR CDR3 regions were amplified from genomic DNA by multiplex PCR. For each cell subset, the extracted genomic DNA was distributed evenly across all wells of several immunoSEQ 96-well plates, and each plate served as one replicate. For sorted subsets, each replicate PCR was loaded with roughly 200 ng genomic DNA, equivalent to 30,000 or so T cell genomes. Purified libraries were quantified with a Qubit 3.0 fluorometer, sized on a Bioanalyzer 2100, and re-quantified with the KAPA Library Quantification kit. Every immunoSEQ 96-well plate was sequenced on a dedicated single-read 150-cycle Illumina NextSeq 550 flow cell. On the study's bioinformatics: The immunoSEQ output contained only junctional sequences without quality scores, so filtering could not match that applied to full-length reads. To assign V/J genes and CDR3, sequences were annotated against IMGT germline references using PyIR, a Python wrapper for IgBLAST v1.9. Reads with weak V/J assignments (E-value above 1e-6), missing CDR3, stop codons, out-of-frame junctions, or ambiguous translated residues were removed. V3J clonotypes were defined by identical inferred V gene, J gene, and CDR3 amino acid sequence. The percentage overlap between two repertoires was calculated by dividing the number of shared unique clonotypes by the size of the smaller repertoire. Repertoire richness was assessed with RTK rarefaction, the Chao1 estimator, and Recon v2.1 estimates of unobserved clonotypes. For all TCRbeta clonotypes obtained by the gDNA method from a handful of donors, generation probabilities were computed with OLGA. Sourced from immuneACCESS, this table was stored by TCRdb with only in-frame sequences that have V and J called. A share of the clones is absent; for the studies checked, an unresolved V gene accounts for under half, and the remainder has no known explanation. That table is the source of V, J and clone size, and D and trimming were worked out from the DNA. The sample contains roughly 2.5 million clones, approximately 90% of them found a single time. 0.14% of the sample comes from the top ten.

Healthy HIV-negative adults with no recently reported acute infections or vaccinations were included as donors. Every donor was a Caucasian adult living in Nashville, Tennessee, USA. CD4+ T cells were enriched by magnetic negative selection; naive cells were then positively selected on CD45RA, and the negative fraction formed the memory subset. Blood was collected by leukapheresis, and PBMCs were isolated by Ficoll-Histopaque density gradient centrifugation and then cryopreserved in liquid nitrogen vapor phase. Analytical flow cytometry was used to check the purity and quantity of each magnetically sorted T cell population. From each sorted fraction, genomic DNA was isolated and quantified by UV absorbance on a Nanodrop 2000c. Study-level results and caveats: The genetic and exposure-history diversity represented was limited by the small number of donors. Across a handful of donors, approximately 4.6% of naive CD4, 3% to 4% of naive CD8, 2.3% of memory CD4, and approximately 0.42% of memory CD8 clonotypes were shared. Compared with non-shared clonotypes, the clonotypes found in all four sorted-subset donors had higher generation probabilities. Naive subsets generally had larger estimated clonotype richness than memory subsets did. Even with the large sequencing depth, rarefaction of the sorted-subset datasets indicated that sequencing was incomplete. Based on pairwise subsampling, the degree of clonotype sharing among donors was expected to be affected by sequencing depth. Only blood was sampled, and tissue TCR repertoires likely differ from those in blood.

The germline V gene (reference sequence) provides CDR1 MNHNY and CDR2 SVGAGI. From its cysteine to its phenylalanine, the CDR3 spans 16 amino acids. The CDR3 DNA has 48 bases and is translated from base 1. Unmatched junction bases come to 9, with V trimmed by 8 bases and J by 0 bases. This TCR derives from a man aged 18-30 years in good health. Sample: naive CD4+ T cells sorted from blood. The cell subset or site label for this specimen denotes: CD45RA+ positively selected. The chain links TRBV6-6 with TRBJ1-1; TRBD1 agrees with 10 junctional bases. The CDR3 protein sequence reads: CASDPRDRGLNTEAFF. The DNA sequence reads TGTGCCAGCGATCCCAGGGACAGGGGACTGAACACTGAAGCTTTCTTT.